Below are 7 T cell receptor beta chains sequenced from a single sample in a study of blood T cell repertoires in COVID-19. Some clones are missing from TCRdb's copy, which holds only in-frame ones; the method was immunoSEQ multiplex PCR. This sample yields over 150,000 clones, of which 70% to 85% are seen a single time; more than 5.5% belongs to the top ten. Sequenced: peripheral blood. Receptors were obtained from a human donor in a cohort sampled during active COVID-19.

This chain connects TRBV7-6 to TRBJ2-4, with 8 bases identical to TRBD2. Germline values: CDR1 SGHVS, CDR2 FNYEAQ. This CDR3 has 16 amino acids. Trimming at V came to 5 bases and at J to 3 bases, leaving 9 bases not matched to a gene. CDR3 DNA sequence: TGTGCCAGCAGCCGGGGGGGTGGGTACGGCAAAAACATTCAGTACTTC. Encoded protein: CASSRGGGYGKNIQYF.

The V gene is TRBV19, the J gene TRBJ2-5, with TRBD1 matching 8 bases. J was trimmed by 3 bases and V by 5 bases; bases with no gene match: 8. The length of the CDR3 is 15 residues. Germline values: CDR1 LNHDA, CDR2 SQIVND (reference sequence). CDR3 residues: CASSSNRGSKETQYF. CDR3 DNA: TGTGCCAGTAGTTCAAACAGGGGGTCCAAAGAGACCCAGTACTTC.

The CDR3 loop reads CASSLLTGRHEQYF. The CDR3 nucleotides read TGTGCCAGCAGCTTACTGACAGGGCGGCACGAGCAGTACTTC. V usage is TRBV11-2 and J usage is TRBJ2-7, with 7 bases matching TRBD1. In germline, CDR1 is SGHAT, CDR2 FQNNGV. The V gene end was trimmed by 2 bases and the J gene end by 5 bases; junction bases not matched to a gene: 6. This CDR3 is built from 14 residues.

The CDR3 region is CATRPELAGEETQYF. CDR3 sequence (DNA): TGTGCCACTAGACCGGAACTAGCGGGGGAAGAGACCCAGTACTTC. The V gene is TRBV4-2, the J gene TRBJ2-5; 11 bases are shared with TRBD2. This CDR3 has 15 residues. CDR1 and CDR2 from the germline V gene are LGHNA and YNFKEQ. J was trimmed by 3 bases and V by 10 bases; bases with no gene match: 10.

This sequence joins TRBV19 and TRBJ2-2; 9 bases map to TRBD1. Germline CDR1 is LNHDA and CDR2 is SQIVND (reference sequence). This CDR3 has 16 residues. V shed 5 bases, J shed 5 bases, and the junction held 9 bases outside the gene matches. CDR3 nucleotides: TGTGCCAGTAGTTCATCCGGGACAGGGTGGACCGGGGAGCTGTTTTTT. This sequence encodes CASSSSGTGWTGELFF.

The rearrangement links TRBV15 to TRBJ2-7; unclear D gene. This CDR3 has 15 residues. V was cut by 1 base and J by 0 bases, with 10 bases left in between. Germline CDR1 LNHNV, CDR2 YYDKDF (reference sequence). The CDR3 region is CATSRGIGNSYEQYF. The CDR3 region has the DNA TGTGCCACCAGCAGAGGAATTGGCAACTCCTACGAGCAGTACTTC. The variable domain in full, with the rest retrieved from reference TRBV15 and TRBJ2-7, is DAMVIQNPRYQVTQFGKPVTLSCSQTLNHNVMYWYQQKSSQAPKLLFHYYDKDFNNEADTPDNFQSRRPNTSFCFLDIRSPGLGDTAMYLCATSRGIGNSYEQYFGPGTRLTVT.

The gene calls are TRBV11-3 and TRBJ1-5; TRBD1 might be the D (5 bases). V was shortened by 2 bases and J by 4 bases, with 15 bases between the two germline ends. Germline loops: CDR1 SGHNT, CDR2 YENEEA. This CDR3 contains 16 residues. Written as DNA, the CDR3 is TGTGCCAGCAGCTTATTTGGCAGGGAAGGAAATCAGCCCCAGCATTTT. Translating it yields CASSLFGREGNQPQHF. The full variable domain, with the rest looked up from reference TRBV11-3 and TRBJ1-5, is EAGVVQSPRYKIIEKKQPVAFWCNPISGHNTLYWYLQNLGQGPELLIRYENEEAVDDSQLPKDRFSAERLKGVDSTLKIQPAELGDSAVYLCASSLFGREGNQPQHFGDGTRLSIL.